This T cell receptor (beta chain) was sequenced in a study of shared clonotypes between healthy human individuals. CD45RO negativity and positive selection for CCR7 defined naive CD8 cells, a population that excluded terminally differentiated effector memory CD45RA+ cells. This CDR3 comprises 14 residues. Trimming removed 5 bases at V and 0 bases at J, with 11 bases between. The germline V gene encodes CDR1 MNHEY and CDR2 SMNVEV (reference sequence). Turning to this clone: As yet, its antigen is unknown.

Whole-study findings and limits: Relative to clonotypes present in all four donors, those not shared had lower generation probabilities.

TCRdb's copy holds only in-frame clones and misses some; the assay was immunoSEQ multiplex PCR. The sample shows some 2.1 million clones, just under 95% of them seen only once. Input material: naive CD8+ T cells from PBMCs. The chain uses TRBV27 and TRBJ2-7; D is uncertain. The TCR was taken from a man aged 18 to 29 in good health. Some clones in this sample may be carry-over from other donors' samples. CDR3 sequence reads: CASSVMRGSYEQYF. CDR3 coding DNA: TGTGCCAGCAGTGTTATGCGTGGCTCCTACGAGCAGTACTTC.